Below are 18 T cell receptor beta chains sequenced from a single sample in a study of blood T cell repertoires in COVID-19 (dated by TCRdb to 2020 to 2021). The method behind the library was the immunoSEQ multiplex PCR assay. Entries here come from immuneACCESS through TCRdb and include only in-frame sequences with V and J called. Some clones fail to appear in such tables; in the studies checked, an unresolved V gene covers under half of the shortfall, and the cause of the remainder is unknown. The sample has roughly 260,000 clones on record, roughly 90% of them singletons. About 10% of the sample belongs to the ten largest clones. Specimen: peripheral blood. These receptor sequences come from a woman under 40 with COVID-19, enrolled during active disease.

This chain joins TRBV6-4 and TRBJ1-2, with 7 bases identical to TRBD1. The germline gives CDR1 MRHNA, CDR2 SNTAGT. V shed 6 bases and J 4 bases; nucleotides not matched to a gene: 8. The CDR3 spans 14 residues. CDR3 sequence (DNA): TGTGCCAGCAGGCCAAACAGGGGCGCCTATGGCTACACCTTC. This gives the protein CASRPNRGAYGYTF.

This chain connects TRBV13 to TRBJ2-2; TRBD1 agrees at 7 bases. CDR3 length equals 16 residues. Trimming took 5 bases from V and 1 from J; bases not matched to a gene: 7. Germline CDR1 PRHDT, CDR2 FYEKMQ (reference sequence). The CDR3 protein is CASSLRRTGNTGELFF. The CDR3 nucleotides read TGTGCCAGCAGCCTACGCAGGACAGGGAACACCGGGGAGCTGTTTTTT.

V usage is TRBV6-5 and J usage is TRBJ1-1; D is unclear. Trimming removed 11 bases at V and 1 base at J, with 11 bases between. This CDR3 is built from 12 residues. Per the germline V gene, CDR1 is MNHEY and CDR2 is SVGAGI. CDR3 sequence: CARSGRNTEAFF. The DNA of the CDR3 is TGTGCCCGCTCGGGAAGGAACACTGAAGCTTTCTTT.

The chain couples TRBV28 to TRBJ1-5; D not resolved. Per germline, CDR1 MDHEN and CDR2 SYDVKM. There are 16 residues in the CDR3. Trimming pared 2 bases from V and 0 bases from J, leaving 11 bases between. The CDR3 region has the DNA TGTGCCAGCAGTTTAATATCCAGTTTTAGCAATCAGCCCCAGCATTTT. Translation: CASSLISSFSNQPQHF.

The chain joins TRBV5-6 to TRBJ2-7, with 10 positions matching TRBD2. The CDR3 loop spans 15 amino acids. Germline assignment: CDR1 SGHDT and CDR2 YYEEEE. V was clipped by 4 bases and J by 6 bases; unmatched bases: 10. The CDR3 loop is CASSPLSGRAREQYF. CDR3 nucleotides: TGTGCCAGCAGCCCCTTGAGCGGGAGGGCCCGCGAGCAGTACTTC.

The CDR3 sequence is CASSPLRNREGNSPLHF. The CDR3 DNA follows: TGTGCCAGCTCACCACTGAGAAACAGGGAGGGAAATTCACCCCTCCACTTT. The chain joins TRBV18 to TRBJ1-6; D is possibly TRBD1 (6 bases). With 1 base removed from V and 7 bases from J, the gap between germline ends came to 17 bases. Germline assignment: CDR1 KGHSH and CDR2 LQKENI. The CDR3 sequence is 17 residues long.

The rearrangement links TRBV19 to TRBJ2-7; D remains unclear. Trimming took off 3 bases at V and 0 bases at J, with 6 bases between the two ends. CDR3 length equals 13 residues. Germline-derived CDR1 and CDR2 are LNHDA and SQIVND (reference sequence). The DNA of the CDR3 is TGTGCCAGTAGTATCGGTTTCTCCTACGAGCAGTACTTC. Its translation: CASSIGFSYEQYF.

This sequence joins TRBV5-6 and TRBJ1-4; D not resolved. Germline values: CDR1 SGHDT, CDR2 YYEEEE. The V end lost 1 base, the J end lost 7 bases, and 14 bases lay between the germline ends. CDR3 length: 15 residues. CDR3 nucleotides: TGTGCCAGCAGCTTGTACGGCCCTCGGGGTGAAAAACTGTTTTTT. Amino acids: CASSLYGPRGEKLFF.

V gene TRBV5-1 combines with J gene TRBJ1-2, with 10 positions matching TRBD1. This CDR3 contains 17 residues. From germline, CDR1 is SGHRS and CDR2 YFSETQ. The junction had 10 bases not matched to a gene; V was cut back by 4 bases and J by 1 base. The CDR3 here is CASSAGTGASHNYGYTF. Here the CDR3 DNA reads TGCGCCAGCAGCGCCGGGACAGGGGCTTCGCATAACTATGGCTACACCTTC. The full variable domain, rest sourced from reference TRBV5-1 and TRBJ1-2, is KAGVTQTPRYLIKTRGQQVTLSCSPISGHRSVSWYQQTPGQGLQFLFEYFSETQRNKGNFPGRFSGRQFSNSRSEMNVSTLELGDSALYLCASSAGTGASHNYGYTFGSGTRLTVV.

The chain carries TRBV5-1 and TRBJ1-5, with TRBD1 matching over 9 bases. Germline V gene lookup returns CDR1 SGHRS and CDR2 YFSETQ. V lost 6 bases to trimming and J lost 3 bases; unmatched junction nucleotides: 7. The CDR3 is made up of 15 amino acids. DNA for the CDR3: TGCGCCAGCACCCCCGGGGACAGGGACAATCAGCCCCAGCATTTT. Amino acids: CASTPGDRDNQPQHF.

This clone has just a few counts. V gene TRBV4-2 combines with J gene TRBJ1-1; perhaps TRBD1 as D (6 bases). There are 15 residues in the CDR3. V was shortened by 1 base and J by 4 bases, with 13 bases between the two germline ends. Germline V CDR1 and CDR2: LGHNA, YNFKEQ. CDR3 loop: CASSQVEGGSTEAFF. CDR3 nucleotide sequence: TGTGCCAGCAGCCAAGTCGAGGGGGGGAGCACTGAAGCTTTCTTT.

This chain joins TRBV28 and TRBJ2-7, with D perhaps matching TRBD1 (6 bases). Germline CDR1 and CDR2: MDHEN and SYDVKM. The CDR3 sequence is 15 residues long. V was trimmed by 4 bases and J by 2 bases, leaving 15 bases between them. The CDR3 DNA is TGTGCCAGCAGTTCCGCGACAGGTTACCCCTACGAGCAGTACTTC. It encodes CASSSATGYPYEQYF.

The rearrangement uses TRBV10-3 and TRBJ2-7, with 10 bases fitting TRBD2. The germline gives CDR1 ENHRY, CDR2 SYGVKD. The CDR3 sequence is 14 residues long. Trimming at V came to 6 bases and at J to 4 bases, leaving 6 bases not matched to a gene. CDR3 amino acids: CAISAGTSEYEQYF. Written as DNA, the CDR3 is TGTGCCATCAGCGCCGGGACTAGCGAGTACGAGCAGTACTTC.

The chain carries TRBV5-1 and TRBJ1-2; TRBD1 is a possible D gene (6 bases). Trimming left V 0 bases short and J 3 bases short, with 9 bases between. The CDR3 contains 14 residues. From germline, CDR1 is SGHRS and CDR2 YFSETQ. CDR3: CASSLGGPDYGYTF. Here the CDR3 DNA reads TGCGCCAGCAGCTTGGGGGGGCCGGACTATGGCTACACCTTC.

V usage is TRBV3-1 (or the pseudogene TRBV3-2) and J usage is TRBJ2-1; the match to TRBD2 covers 8 bases. The V gene end was trimmed by 2 bases and the J gene end by 2 bases; junction bases not matched to a gene: 17. The CDR3 is 20 amino acids. Germline lookup yields CDR1 LGHDT and CDR2 YNNKEL (reference sequence). The chain's CDR3 is CASSQRIGGESPKAYNEQFF. For the CDR3, the DNA is TGTGCCAGCAGCCAAAGGATCGGGGGGGAATCCCCTAAGGCCTACAATGAGCAGTTCTTC.

The V call is TRBV19, the J call TRBJ1-5, with 8 bases identical to TRBD1. In germline, CDR1 is LNHDA, CDR2 SQIVND (reference sequence). V was pared by 6 bases and J by 4 bases, with 5 bases of the junction left unmatched. This CDR3 comprises 14 residues. The chain's CDR3 is CASSPDRENQPQHF. The CDR3 DNA reads as TGTGCCAGTAGCCCGGACAGGGAAAATCAGCCCCAGCATTTT.

The sample holds one count of this clone. The chain links TRBV2 to TRBJ2-7, with D possibly being TRBD1 (7 bases). The germline gives CDR1 SNHLY, CDR2 FYNNEI. This CDR3 has 13 residues. V was shortened by 6 bases and J by 4 bases, with 13 bases between the two germline ends. CDR3 sequence reads: CASSGGGGYEQYF. The DNA of the CDR3 is TGTGCCAGCAGCGGAGGGGGCGGGTACGAGCAGTACTTC.

J is TRBJ1-2 and V is TRBV13; possible D gene TRBD1, 6 bases. Germline assignment: CDR1 PRHDT and CDR2 FYEKMQ (reference sequence). The CDR3 consists of 17 residues. Trimming removed 6 bases at V and 9 bases at J, with 29 bases between. CDR3 in amino acids: CASREVRPGHPVECYTF. The CDR3 bases are TGTGCCAGCAGGGAAGTTCGCCCGGGACACCCAGTGGAGTGCTACACCTTC.